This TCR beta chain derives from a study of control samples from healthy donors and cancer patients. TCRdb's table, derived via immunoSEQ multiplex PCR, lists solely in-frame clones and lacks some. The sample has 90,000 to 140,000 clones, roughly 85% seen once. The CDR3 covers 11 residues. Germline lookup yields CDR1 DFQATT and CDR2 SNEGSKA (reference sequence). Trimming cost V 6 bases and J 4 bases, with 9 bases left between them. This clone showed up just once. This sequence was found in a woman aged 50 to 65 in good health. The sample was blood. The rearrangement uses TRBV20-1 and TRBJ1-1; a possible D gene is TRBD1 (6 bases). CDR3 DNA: TGCAGTGCACCAGGGGTCACTGAAGCTTTCTTT. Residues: CSAPGVTEAFF.